Given below is one TCR beta chain in context. Recruits, aged roughly 18 to 90 years, lived in around 24 US areas. This sample is drawn from a study of blood T cell repertoires in COVID-19. Method: immunoSEQ multiplex PCR; TCRdb's copy keeps in-frame clones and lacks some. The sample has fewer than 250,000 clones; 85% to 90% are singletons. Germline CDR1 and CDR2: MDHEN and SYDVKM. Trimming stripped 4 bases from V and 0 bases from J, with 4 bases between. This CDR3 region has 13 residues. The specimen sequenced was PBMCs or T cells enriched from blood (not recorded which). This receptor was obtained from a woman between 40 and 50 years old in a cohort exposed to, infected with or recovered from COVID-19 (not recorded which). This chain joins TRBV28 and TRBJ1-5; D is undetermined. The chain's CDR3 is CASSSGSNQPQHF. In DNA, the CDR3 is TGTGCCAGCAGTTCAGGTAGCAATCAGCCCCAGCATTTT.